A selection of T cell receptor beta chains follows, all from one sample in a study of monozygotic twins with inflammatory bowel disease. TCRdb reprocessed the 5' RACE reads; each CDR3 protein has one entry and no DNA is given. Recorded for this sample: 300,000 to 400,000 distinct CDR3 sequences. Sequencing used blood. All receptors derive from a human donor with ulcerative colitis or Crohn's disease, or a healthy co-twin of an affected twin (not recorded which). CDR3s include the opening cysteine and the closing phenylalanine or tryptophan. Fields, in order: CDR3 protein, J gene, V gene.

CASSLELGTGGKRSEAFF TRBJ1-1 TRBV11-2
CASSLTAGGWNEQYF TRBJ2-7 TRBV5-1
CASSTDYQDEQYF TRBJ2-7 TRBV5-1
CASFSPRASSYNEQFF TRBJ2-1 TRBV5-4
CASSLAERGNTYEQYF TRBJ2-7 TRBV5-1
CASDGTGGGQPQHF TRBJ1-5 TRBV9
CASSFQGTASYEQYF TRBJ2-7 TRBV12-3/TRBV12-4
CASSQPGQNYGYTF TRBJ1-2 TRBV3-1
CAWSSPRDRGIVQYF TRBJ2-7 TRBV30
CASTPGVQNIQYF TRBJ2-4 TRBV19
CASSTVAGGRGLYNEQFF TRBJ2-1 TRBV5-1
CSAPRSETQYF TRBJ2-5 TRBV20-1
CSARTGGSETQYF TRBJ2-5 TRBV29-1
CASSLAGGTGELFF TRBJ2-2 TRBV5-1
CASSQGGSGLYNEQFF TRBJ2-1 TRBV4-3
CASQRTSRYEQYF TRBJ2-7 TRBV2
CASSEGQGLSSPLHF TRBJ1-6 TRBV5-1
CASSLATGINRDGYTF TRBJ1-2 TRBV7-2